This T cell receptor (beta chain) derives from a study of neurological immune-mediated disorders (dated by TCRdb to the late 2010s). Some background on the complete study: The study compared peripheral blood TCR-beta repertoires of HTLV-I-associated myelopathy (HAM/TSP) patients, multiple sclerosis patients and healthy controls using UMI-based sequencing. Alongside PBMC samples, the set of 106 TCR-beta libraries contained longitudinal samples, technical triplicates, and paired CD4+ and CD8+ T-cell subsets that had been sorted. The cohort included some 68 subjects: about 15 with HAM/TSP, some 34 with multiple sclerosis, and some 20 healthy controls.

What the work shows at the level of the full study, not this receptor alone: TCR clonal expansion was highest in HAM/TSP patients and lowest in MS patients, with MS patients falling below even healthy controls. Expanded clones from different subjects shared no identical CDR3 amino acid sequences, which suggests that TCR-beta repertoires were private in all groups.

This clonotype was detected ten times or more. What this receptor recognizes is not known. Base-call qualities are not available, and no considerably larger clone is one nucleotide away. To synthesize cDNA, template-switch 5'RACE was performed with a primer carrying a 10-nucleotide random unique molecular identifier so that each TCR transcript was tagged. Every sequencing run covered 15-18 subjects and yielded more than 160 million TCR-beta sequences. The RNeasy kit was used to extract total RNA. The KAPA Real-time Library Amplification kit was used to amplify TCR-beta VDJ regions with primers targeting the TCR constant region and the 5'RACE anchor. Sample indexes and Illumina adaptors were added in a first PCR, after which library yield was increased in a second PCR. After Ampure bead purification, the roughly 650 bp TCR product was size-selected on a 2% E-gel SizeSelection system. Before pooling, library quality was checked on a Bioanalyzer, concentration was measured with Qubit, and libraries were quantified with the Kapa Library Quantification kit. An Illumina HiSeq 2500 was used to sequence the libraries paired-end at 2 x 150 bp. To increase sequence diversity, about 25-30% phiX was spiked into each library pool. The study's own analysis went as follows. The UMI-based MiGEC pipeline processed quality-filtered reads and removed over 85% of raw TCR sequences during error correction. VDJ genes were aligned to IMGT germline references, and each clonotype was defined by a unique CDR3 amino acid sequence together with V-J genes. VDJtools evaluated clonal expansion, Shannon diversity and CDR3 relatedness (CalcPairwiseDistances, ClusterSamples); CLCbio workbench built phylogenetic trees. A clone was classed as expanded if it had 8 or more unique UMIs, a cutoff based on coefficient-of-variation modelling across technical triplicates. TCRdb reran the public reads through fastp at Q25 and MiXCR, keeping productive beta chains. Each CDR3 protein gets just one entry, which takes the most common genes and DNA from the rows behind it. TCRdb's processing, not the authors', yielded these V and J calls. A total of tens of thousands of distinct CDR3 sequences appear in this sample, about 14% of them only once. 3.5% to 4.5% of the sample is in the top ten clones.

Trimming costs V 0 bases and J 1 base, and their ends lie 8 bases apart. There are 14 amino acids in the CDR3, from cysteine to phenylalanine inclusive. The entry retains the CDR3 DNA only, 42 bases that are in frame from base 1. The germline V gene yields SGHRS for CDR1 and YFSETQ for CDR2. For the sorted-subset TCR libraries, the starting material was 850,000 to 1,000,000 sorted CD4+ or CD8+ T cells. PBMCs were separated from peripheral blood using Ficoll-Hypaque density gradient centrifugation and then cryopreserved in liquid nitrogen. The study also sequenced paired sorted CD4+ and CD8+ subsets from healthy controls, HAM/TSP patients and MS patients.

This receptor was identified in an older woman with HTLV-1-associated myelopathy (HAM/TSP). Recombination linked TRBV5-1 to TRBJ2-7, with TRBD2 perhaps the D gene, on 6 matching bases. The material sequenced was CD4+ T cells from blood. The nucleotides read TGCGCCAGCAGCTTGGTTCTAGCGTCCTACGAGCAGTACTTC. Translated, this is CASSLVLASYEQYF. The reference TRBV5-1 and TRBJ2-7 proteins fill in what lies around the CDR3, so the full variable domain reads KAGVTQTPRYLIKTRGQQVTLSCSPISGHRSVSWYQQTPGQGLQFLFEYFSETQRNKGNFPGRFSGRQFSNSRSEMNVSTLELGDSALYLCASSLVLASYEQYFGPGTRLTVT.